This TCR beta chain was sequenced in a study of Graves' ophthalmopathy and Graves' hyperthyroidism. Study-level points and caveats: Sensitivity of 55% to 71% and specificity of 72% to 80% were achieved by the model that predicted ophthalmopathy progression.

From RNA, the CDR3 regions of TCR beta chains were amplified and sequenced. First-round RT-PCR relied on HTBI primers, and a second-round multiplex PCR came next. A single record per CDR3 protein comes from TCRdb applying MiXCR to the multiplex PCR reads. The sample yields some 350,000 distinct CDR3 sequences, 17% seen once. The CDR3 totals 15 residues. As to this clonotype: The antigen remains unidentified. One base away lies a much larger clone, so this may be a sequencing read error.

This sequence was found in an adult woman with stable Graves' hyperthyroidism. This chain links TRBV12-3 or TRBV12-4 with TRBJ1-1, with 8 bases matching TRBD1. The sequenced sample was peripheral blood. The CDR3: CTSSQDRDRGSEACF. DNA of the CDR3: TGTACCAGCAGTCAGGACAGGGATCGAGGGTCTGAAGCTTGCTTT.